This record concerns one T cell receptor beta chain sequence. Its target is not known. V lost 2 bases and J 7 bases, leaving 14 bases between the germline ends. Looked up from germline, CDR1 is SQVTM and CDR2 is ANQGSEA. This CDR3 is 13 amino acids long. Assay used: immunoSEQ multiplex PCR; TCRdb lists only in-frame clones, some missing. This table holds some 96,000 clones, approximately 87% found once. The data originate from a study of T cell responses to AZD1222 COVID-19 vaccine. Study information: Second doses were pooled across both intervals (about 4 or about 12 weeks). Study results and caveats: Repertoire sampling happened only post peak T cell response. CD4 TCRs covered the whole spike, strongest at regions 160-218 and 743-854.

The sequence was collected from an adult in good health. The chain links TRBV29-1 to TRBJ1-1, with D perhaps TRBD1 (5 bases). The material was peripheral blood, obtained on day 0 of AZD1222 vaccination. DNA for the CDR3: TGCAGCGTTGAAATTCCGGGACCGTTTGAAGCTTTCTTT. This codes for CSVEIPGPFEAFF.